Presented here are 22 T cell receptor beta chains from one specimen sequenced in a study of shared T cell receptors in the human thymus. Assay used: immunoSEQ multiplex PCR; TCRdb lists only in-frame clones, some missing. The sample includes about 610,000 clones, roughly 90% of them seen just once. These records were also assigned to another study, of human thymus T cells.

Sequencing input: thymocytes. The receptors shown here come from a boy in the first two years of life with a congenital heart defect.

The V and J genes are TRBV7-2 and TRBJ2-1; TRBD2 matches at 11 bases. The CDR3 is 17 amino acids. V dropped 5 bases and J dropped 5; count of bases not matched to a gene: 11. Germline assignment: CDR1 SGHTA and CDR2 FQGNSA. CDR3 residues: CASSTRGLAGGNNEQFF. CDR3 sequence (DNA): TGTGCCAGCAGCACCAGAGGGTTAGCGGGAGGGAACAATGAGCAGTTCTTC.

The chain uses TRBV6-5 and TRBJ2-1, with D unclear. This CDR3 is 15 amino acids long. With 6 bases removed from V and 3 bases from J, the gap between germline ends came to 15 bases. In germline, CDR1 is MNHEY, CDR2 SVGAGI. CDR3 coding DNA: TGTGCCAGCAGGTCCACCACCCGAGACTACAATGAGCAGTTCTTC. It codes for CASRSTTRDYNEQFF.

The chain is built from TRBV6-5 and TRBJ2-1; perhaps TRBD2 as D (6 bases). This CDR3 is 15 amino acids long. The ends were cut back, 6 bases at V and 3 bases at J, with 15 bases in the middle. Germline values: CDR1 MNHEY, CDR2 SVGAGI. CDR3 nucleotides: TGTGCCAGCAGAACGACTAGTGGAGACTACAATGAGCAGTTCTTC. Its translation is CASRTTSGDYNEQFF.

CDR3 coding DNA: TGCGCCAGCAGCCAAGGTACCCGGGAGCCCGGGGAGCTGTTTTTT. Translation: CASSQGTREPGELFF. The chain joins TRBV4-3 to TRBJ2-2, with D possibly being TRBD2 (6 bases). Trimming removed 1 base at V and 6 bases at J, with 12 bases between. The CDR3 has 15 residues. Germline lookup yields CDR1 LGHNA and CDR2 YSLEER.

The rearrangement links TRBV9 to TRBJ1-2, with D perhaps matching TRBD1 (5 bases). Germline CDR1 and CDR2: SGDLS and YYNGEE. The CDR3 loop spans 14 amino acids. V lost 4 bases, J lost 7 bases, and 17 bases lay in between. CDR3: CASSRASGKGGYTF. The CDR3 bases are TGTGCCAGCAGCAGGGCTTCAGGGAAGGGTGGCTACACCTTC.

The chain joins TRBV4-1 to TRBJ2-7, with 11 bases identical to TRBD2. The germline V gene has CDR1 MGHRA and CDR2 YSYEKL. The CDR3 is 18 residues long. V gave up 1 base and J gave up 1 base; unmatched junction bases: 9. This CDR3 reads CASSQGPLAGGPSYEQYF. The CDR3 DNA is TGCGCCAGCAGCCAAGGCCCCTTAGCGGGAGGGCCTTCCTACGAGCAGTACTTC.

The CDR3 bases are TGTGCCAGCAGTGAAGTCCAGGGGCCCTACGAGCAGTACTTC. The encoded protein is CASSEVQGPYEQYF. This chain uses TRBV6-1 with TRBJ2-7; the D gene is possibly TRBD1 (6 bases). V gave up 1 base and J gave up 2 bases, with 9 bases separating them. This CDR3 has 14 amino acids. In germline, CDR1 is MNHNS, CDR2 SASEGT.

The V gene is TRBV28, the J gene TRBJ2-5; weak D call: TRBD2 (5 bases). CDR3 length: 13 amino acids. The V gene lost 4 bases and the J gene lost 5 bases, with 11 bases spanning the gap. Germline-derived CDR1 and CDR2 are MDHEN and SYDVKM. CDR3 amino acids: CASSSGKRETQYF. In DNA form, the CDR3 reads TGTGCCAGCAGTTCCGGGAAACGGGAGACCCAGTACTTC.

This clone was picked up a small number of times. The J gene is TRBJ2-7, the V gene TRBV5-6; tentatively, D is TRBD2 (7 bases). V was trimmed by 0 bases and J by 0 bases, leaving 16 bases between them. This CDR3 comprises 17 residues. The germline V gene has CDR1 SGHDT and CDR2 YYEEEE. The CDR3 sequence: CASSLEGGGRSSYEQYF. CDR3 coding DNA: TGTGCCAGCAGCTTGGAGGGGGGGGGCAGGAGCTCCTACGAGCAGTACTTC.

In its sample, this clone was seen once. The chain is built from TRBV10-3 and TRBJ2-1; 8 nucleotides agree with TRBD2. With 2 bases clipped from V and 4 bases from J, the junction kept 7 bases outside the gene matches. Germline V gene sequence: CDR1 ENHRY, CDR2 SYGVKD. CDR3 length equals 16 residues. CDR3 sequence reads: CAISEAGLAVYNEQFF. The DNA for the CDR3 is TGTGCCATCAGTGAGGCCGGACTAGCTGTTTACAATGAGCAGTTCTTC.

This chain connects TRBV28 to TRBJ2-1; D possibly corresponds to TRBD2 (6 bases). In germline, CDR1 is MDHEN, CDR2 SYDVKM. V was cut by 4 bases and J by 5 bases, with 18 bases left in between. CDR3 length: 16 amino acids. The CDR3 loop is CASSSPPSGHHNEQFF. CDR3 DNA sequence: TGTGCCAGCAGTTCCCCCCCGAGCGGGCACCACAATGAGCAGTTCTTC.

This clone was detected a few times. The J gene is TRBJ1-1, the V gene TRBV4-2, with 8 bases lining up with TRBD1. Germline trimming cut 4 bases from V and 7 bases from J; bases unmatched to any gene: 2. Germline CDR1 reads LGHNA; CDR2 reads YNFKEQ. This CDR3 is 12 amino acids long. The chain's CDR3 is CASSRGQGEAFF. In nucleotides, the CDR3 is TGTGCCAGCAGCCGCGGACAGGGTGAAGCTTTCTTT.

The table lists this clone with a count of one. The rearrangement links TRBV7-8 to TRBJ2-5; a possible D gene is TRBD2 (5 bases). V dropped 7 bases and J dropped 0 bases, with 18 bases sitting between them. The length of the CDR3 is 16 residues. Per germline, CDR1 SGHVS and CDR2 FQNEAQ. The CDR3 DNA follows: TGTGCCAGCATGTCTTCCCAGCGGCCGTACCAAGAGACCCAGTACTTC. Translation gives CASMSSQRPYQETQYF. The complete variable domain, with remaining parts taken from reference TRBV7-8 and TRBJ2-5, reads GAGVSQSPRYKVAKRGQDVALRCDPISGHVSLFWYQQALGQGPEFLTYFQNEAQLDKSGLPSDRFFAERPEGSVSTLKIQRTQQEDSAVYLCASMSSQRPYQETQYFGPGTRLLVL.

The chain uses TRBV29-1 and TRBJ2-1; D perhaps matches TRBD2 (7 bases). Germline V CDR1 and CDR2: SQVTM, ANQGSEA. This CDR3 is built from 15 residues. V lost 1 base to trimming and J lost 3 bases, with 13 bases between them. The CDR3 sequence is CSVEVGGGLYNEQFF. The CDR3 DNA sequence: TGCAGCGTTGAAGTGGGCGGGGGCCTCTACAATGAGCAGTTCTTC.

The chain employs TRBV27 and TRBJ1-1; 7 bases align to TRBD1. The CDR3 runs to 15 residues. Trimming took 5 bases from V and 5 from J; bases not matched to a gene: 11. Germline CDR1 is MNHEY and CDR2 is SMNVEV (reference sequence). This CDR3 reads CASSPPTGPWTEAFF. In DNA, the CDR3 is TGTGCCAGCAGTCCCCCGACAGGGCCGTGGACTGAAGCTTTCTTT.

V usage is TRBV12-5 and J usage is TRBJ2-7; no reliable D call. The ends were cut back, 0 bases at V and 3 bases at J, with 6 bases in the middle. The CDR3 is made up of 13 amino acids. CDR1 is LGHNT and CDR2 is FRNRAP in the germline V gene. CDR3 nucleotides: TGTGCTAGTGGTTTGGTAACAGACTACGAGCAGTACTTC. It yields the protein CASGLVTDYEQYF.

This chain joins TRBV6-1 and TRBJ1-1; D ambiguous. V was pared by 7 bases and J by 3 bases, with 15 bases between. The CDR3 extends over 14 amino acids. Looked up from germline, CDR1 is MNHNS and CDR2 is SASEGT. The CDR3, as DNA: TGTGCCAGCACTCCCGTCGTCAGTCACACTGAAGCTTTCTTT. As protein: CASTPVVSHTEAFF.

This chain uses TRBV6-5 with TRBJ2-7, with D unclear. Germline V gene data show CDR1 as MNHEY and CDR2 as SVGAGI. Trimming shortened V by 0 bases and J by 0 bases, and 12 bases separated the two germline ends. The CDR3 covers 16 residues. The CDR3, as DNA: TGTGCCAGCAGTTACTCTTTTGGTCCTAGCTCCTACGAGCAGTACTTC. This codes for CASSYSFGPSSYEQYF.

The chain is built from TRBV21-1 and TRBJ1-2; the table's D call, TRBD1, has no DNA check behind it. TRBV21-1 is a documented pseudogene. The CDR3 runs to 12 residues. The CDR3 DNA reads TGTGCCAGCATTGGGGGCTGGTATGGCTACACCTTC. Its translation: CASIGGWYGYTF.

This chain links TRBV5-4 with TRBJ2-1; 9 nucleotides match TRBD1. V lost 2 bases to trimming and J lost 6 bases; unmatched junction nucleotides: 6. The germline V gene has CDR1 SGHNT and CDR2 YYREEE (reference sequence). This CDR3 is built from 15 residues. In DNA form, the CDR3 reads TGTGCCAGCAGCTTACCACGACAGGGGGGCAATGAGCAGTTCTTC. Translating it yields CASSLPRQGGNEQFF.

The table lists this clone with a count of one. V usage is TRBV6-1 and J usage is TRBJ2-3, with 8 bases matching TRBD2. The CDR3 is made up of 18 amino acids. The ends lost 2 bases at V and 3 bases at J; junction bases unmatched: 13. CDR1 MNHNS and CDR2 SASEGT come from the germline V gene. Here the CDR3 reads CASSEHSAGGFRTDTQYF. In DNA form, the CDR3 reads TGTGCCAGCAGTGAACACTCGGCGGGAGGCTTTCGTACAGATACGCAGTATTTT.

This chain joins TRBV5-4 and TRBJ2-2; TRBD2 aligns across 7 bases. Germline V gene lookup returns CDR1 SGHNT and CDR2 YYREEE (reference sequence). The trim removed 4 bases at V and 0 bases at J, leaving 6 bases unmatched. The CDR3 loop spans 16 amino acids. This CDR3 reads CASSGRSGTNTGELFF. The CDR3 DNA reads TGTGCCAGCAGCGGACGAAGCGGGACGAACACCGGGGAGCTGTTTTTT. Complete variable domain (other parts from reference TRBV5-4 and TRBJ2-2): ETGVTQSPTHLIKTRGQQVTLRCSSQSGHNTVSWYQQALGQGPQFIFQYYREEENGRGNFPPRFSGLQFPNYSSELNVNALELDDSALYLCASSGRSGTNTGELFFGEGSRLTVL.